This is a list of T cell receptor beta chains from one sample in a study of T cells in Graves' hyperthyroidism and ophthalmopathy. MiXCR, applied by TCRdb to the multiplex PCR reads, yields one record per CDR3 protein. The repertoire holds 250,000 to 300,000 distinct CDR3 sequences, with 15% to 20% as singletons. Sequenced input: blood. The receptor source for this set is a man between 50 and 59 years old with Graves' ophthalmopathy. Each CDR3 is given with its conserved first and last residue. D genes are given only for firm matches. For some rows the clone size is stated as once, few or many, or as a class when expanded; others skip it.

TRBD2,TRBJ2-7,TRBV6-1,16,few,CASRPPSGLLSGEQYF,TGTGCCAGCAGGCCTCCTAGCGGACTACTTTCGGGGGAGCAGTACTTC
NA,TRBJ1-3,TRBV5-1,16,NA,CASSLGGSGSGNTIYF,TGCGCCAGCAGCTTGGGCGGGTCCGGCTCTGGAAACACCATATATTTT
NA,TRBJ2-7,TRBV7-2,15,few,CASSLSTSPSGEQYF,TGTGCCAGCAGCTTAAGTACTAGCCCCTCAGGGGAGCAGTACTTC
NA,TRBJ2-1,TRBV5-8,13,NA,CASSANLYNEQFF,TGTGCCAGCAGCGCAAACCTTTACAATGAGCAGTTCTTC
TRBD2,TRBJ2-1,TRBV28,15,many,CASSRTSGSPNEQFF,TGTGCCAGCAGCCGGACTAGCGGGAGCCCCAATGAGCAGTTCTTC
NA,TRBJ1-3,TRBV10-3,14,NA,CAISESAAGNTIYF,TGTGCCATCAGTGAGTCGGCAGCTGGAAACACCATATATTTT
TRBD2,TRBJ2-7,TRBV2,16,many,CASSEGLGAGGGEQYF,TGTGCCAGCAGTGAAGGTTTGGGCGCGGGAGGGGGCGAGCAGTACTTC
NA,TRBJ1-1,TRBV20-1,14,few,CSARDWAANTEAFF,TGCAGTGCTAGAGATTGGGCAGCGAACACTGAAGCTTTCTTT
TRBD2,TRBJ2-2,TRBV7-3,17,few,CASSLNPRLATTGELFF,TGTGCCAGCAGCTTAAATCCTCGACTAGCGACCACCGGGGAGCTGTTTTTT
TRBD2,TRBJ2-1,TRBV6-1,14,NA,CASNPGLAGNEQFF,TGTGCCAGCAATCCGGGACTAGCGGGCAATGAGCAGTTCTTC
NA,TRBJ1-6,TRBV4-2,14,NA,CASSQDLDFSPLHF,TGTGCCAGCAGCCAAGATCTTGACTTTTCACCCCTCCACTTT
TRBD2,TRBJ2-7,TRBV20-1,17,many,CSASSGTSGTKIYEQYF,TGCAGTGCTAGTAGCGGGACTAGCGGGACGAAAATCTACGAGCAGTACTTC
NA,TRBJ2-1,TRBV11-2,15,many,CASSAVETSMYEQFF,TGTGCCAGCAGCGCAGTTGAGACTTCGATGTATGAGCAGTTCTTC
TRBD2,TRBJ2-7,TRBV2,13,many,CASSEGSGVEQYF,TGTGCCAGCAGTGAAGGTAGCGGGGTAGAGCAGTACTTC
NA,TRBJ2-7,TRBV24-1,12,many,CATSDPGEEQYF,TGTGCCACCAGTGATCCAGGGGAAGAGCAGTACTTC
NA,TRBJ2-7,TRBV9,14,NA,CASSVAYGSYEQYF,TGTGCCAGCAGCGTAGCGTATGGCTCCTACGAGCAGTACTTC
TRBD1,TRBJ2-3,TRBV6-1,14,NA,CASRKRQGTDTQYF,TGTGCCAGCAGAAAAAGACAGGGGACAGATACGCAGTATTTT
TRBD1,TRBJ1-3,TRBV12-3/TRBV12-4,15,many,CASSLSGGATNTIYF,TGTGCCAGCAGTTTATCAGGGGGGGCGACGAACACCATATATTTT
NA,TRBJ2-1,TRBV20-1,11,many,CSASSGHEQFF,TGCAGTGCTAGCAGCGGGCATGAGCAGTTCTTC
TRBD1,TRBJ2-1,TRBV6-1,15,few,CASSGQGSSYNEQFF,TGTGCCAGCAGTGGACAGGGAAGCTCCTACAATGAGCAGTTCTTC
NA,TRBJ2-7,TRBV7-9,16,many,CASSKGPDSSSYEQYF,TGTGCCAGCAGCAAAGGGCCAGACAGTTCCTCCTACGAGCAGTACTTC
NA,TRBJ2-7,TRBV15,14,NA,CATSRDRGSHEQYF,TGTGCCACCAGCAGAGATAGGGGCTCCCACGAGCAGTACTTC
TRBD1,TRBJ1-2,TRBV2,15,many,CASKSVQGAWYGYTF,TGTGCCAGCAAATCCGTACAGGGGGCTTGGTATGGCTACACCTTC
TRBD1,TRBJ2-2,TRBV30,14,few,CAWRTGTGTGELFF,TGTGCCTGGAGGACAGGGACCGGAACCGGGGAGCTGTTTTTT
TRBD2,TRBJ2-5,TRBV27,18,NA,CASSSSGRELFGGETQYF,TGTGCCAGCAGTTCGAGCGGGAGGGAACTTTTTGGTGGGGAGACCCAGTACTTC
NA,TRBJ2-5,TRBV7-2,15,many,CASSLARGPQETQYF,TGTGCCAGCAGCTTAGCCCGGGGACCCCAAGAGACCCAGTACTTC
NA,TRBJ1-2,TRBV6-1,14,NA,CASRVTAVNYGYTF,TGTGCCAGCAGGGTTACAGCTGTTAACTATGGCTACACCTTC
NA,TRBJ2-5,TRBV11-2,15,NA,CASSRRQENQETQYF,TGTGCCAGCAGCCGCAGGCAGGAGAACCAAGAGACCCAGTACTTC
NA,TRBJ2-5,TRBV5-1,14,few,CASSSGRIQETQYF,TGCGCCAGCAGCTCGGGACGGATACAAGAGACCCAGTACTTC
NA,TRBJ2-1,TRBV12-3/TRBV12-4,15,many,CASGPPGSSYNEQFF,TGTGCCAGCGGCCCCCCGGGGAGCAGCTACAATGAGCAGTTCTTC
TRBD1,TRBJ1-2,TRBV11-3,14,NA,CASSFQGASYGYTF,TGTGCCAGCAGCTTCCAGGGGGCGAGTTATGGCTACACCTTC
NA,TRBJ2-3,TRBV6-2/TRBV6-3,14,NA,CASNRQGPGDTQYF,TGTGCCAGCAACCGTCAGGGGCCAGGAGATACGCAGTATTTT
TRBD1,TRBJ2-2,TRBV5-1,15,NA,CASTSVRDRVGELFF,TGCGCCAGCACCTCGGTCCGGGACAGGGTCGGGGAGCTGTTTTTT
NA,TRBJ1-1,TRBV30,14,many,CAWNLLGGRAEAFF,TGTGCCTGGAACCTTCTGGGGGGGCGGGCTGAAGCTTTCTTT
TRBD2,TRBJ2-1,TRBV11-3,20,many,CASSLSNRDPSGRYYNEQFF,TGTGCCAGCAGCTTATCAAACCGCGACCCTAGCGGGAGGTACTACAATGAGCAGTTCTTC
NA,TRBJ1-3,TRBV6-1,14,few,CASREVGSGNTIYF,TGTGCCAGCAGAGAGGTGGGCTCTGGAAACACCATATATTTT
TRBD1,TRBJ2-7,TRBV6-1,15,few,CASSITGTGRDEQYF,TGTGCCAGCAGTATAACCGGGACAGGGAGAGACGAGCAGTACTTC
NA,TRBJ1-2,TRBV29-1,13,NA,CSVEPGDRYGYTF,TGCAGCGTTGAGCCGGGGGATCGCTATGGCTACACCTTC
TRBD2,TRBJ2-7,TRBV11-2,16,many,CASSLGLAGGTYEQYF,TGTGCCAGCAGCCTAGGGCTAGCGGGAGGAACCTACGAGCAGTACTTC
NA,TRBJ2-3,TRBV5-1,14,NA,CASSYLSSTDTQYF,TGCGCCAGCAGCTACCTGAGTAGCACAGATACGCAGTATTTT
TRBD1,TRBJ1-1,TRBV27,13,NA,CATGQGLNTEAFF,TGTGCCACGGGACAGGGTTTGAACACTGAAGCTTTCTTT
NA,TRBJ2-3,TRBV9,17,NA,CASSVELGASSTDTQYF,TGTGCCAGCAGCGTAGAATTGGGGGCCTCTAGCACAGATACGCAGTATTTT
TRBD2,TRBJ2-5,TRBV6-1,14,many,CASSWGGVTETQYF,TGTGCCAGCAGTTGGGGGGGGGTCACTGAGACCCAGTACTTC
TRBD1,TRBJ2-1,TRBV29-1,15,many,CSVEGFRDRVNEQFF,TGCAGCGTTGAAGGTTTCCGGGACAGGGTGAATGAGCAGTTCTTC
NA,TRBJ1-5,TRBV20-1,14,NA,CSARSKQGSQPQHF,TGCAGTGCTAGGTCAAAACAGGGAAGCCAGCCCCAGCATTTT
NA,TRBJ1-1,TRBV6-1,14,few,CASSLPHGNTEAFF,TGTGCCAGCAGCCTCCCACACGGGAACACTGAAGCTTTCTTT
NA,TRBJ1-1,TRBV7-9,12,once,CASSRQGPEAFF,TGTGCCAGCAGTCGGCAGGGTCCTGAAGCTTTCTTT
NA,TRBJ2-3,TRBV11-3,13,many,CASSFGPTDTQYF,TGTGCCAGCAGCTTCGGACCCACAGATACGCAGTATTTT
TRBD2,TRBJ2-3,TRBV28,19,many,CASSEELAGERWGPDTQYF,TGTGCCAGCAGCGAAGAACTAGCGGGAGAAAGATGGGGCCCAGATACGCAGTATTTT
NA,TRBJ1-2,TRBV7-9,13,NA,CATEGGTLGGYTF,TGTGCCACCGAGGGCGGGACTCTCGGTGGCTACACCTTC
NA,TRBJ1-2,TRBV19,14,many,CASSILDTVSGYTF,TGTGCCAGTAGTATTTTGGACACCGTAAGCGGCTACACCTTC
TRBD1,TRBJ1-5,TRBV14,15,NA,CASSLETGGRQPQHF,TGTGCCAGCAGCTTAGAAACAGGGGGTCGTCAGCCCCAGCATTTT
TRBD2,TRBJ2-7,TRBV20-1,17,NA,CSARDYRPKREPYEQYF,TGCAGTGCTAGAGATTATCGCCCCAAGCGGGAGCCCTACGAGCAGTACTTC
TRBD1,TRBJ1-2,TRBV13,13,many,CASSVDRGLGYTF,TGTGCCAGCAGCGTAGACAGGGGGCTTGGCTACACCTTC
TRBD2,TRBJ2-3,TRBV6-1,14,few,CASGSGIRTDTQYF,TGTGCCAGCGGGAGCGGGATACGCACAGATACGCAGTATTTT
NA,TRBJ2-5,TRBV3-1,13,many,CASTTRHQETQYF,TGTGCAAGTACGACAAGACACCAAGAGACCCAGTACTTC
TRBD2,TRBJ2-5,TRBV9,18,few,CASSIAPGTSGRRETQYF,TGTGCCAGCAGCATCGCGCCCGGGACTAGCGGGAGGCGGGAGACCCAGTACTTC
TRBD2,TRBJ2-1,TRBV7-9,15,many,CASRPGTRPYNEQFF,TGTGCCAGCAGACCCGGGACTAGACCATACAATGAGCAGTTCTTC
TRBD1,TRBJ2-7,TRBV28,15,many,CASSPGQGLSYEQYF,TGTGCCAGCAGTCCCGGACAGGGACTCTCCTACGAGCAGTACTTC